This TCR beta chain was identified during a study of OX40 agonist ivuxolimab in advanced cancers. Study-level information: Among those enrolled, mean age was approximately 62 years (range about 23 to 79) and 75% to 90% were male.

This CDR3 is built from 15 residues. V lost 4 bases to trimming and J lost 2 bases; unmatched junction nucleotides: 7. Germline CDR1 reads LNHDA; CDR2 reads SQIVND (reference sequence). Repertoires were generated with immunoSEQ multiplex PCR, while TCRdb's copy carries only in-frame clones and drops some. Among tens of thousands of clones listed, 88% were seen once. This chain uses TRBV19 with TRBJ2-7; TRBD2 matches at 8 bases. The TCR sequence derives from an adult with an advanced solid tumor such as melanoma, head and neck, liver or kidney cancer. The material sequenced was CD4+ or CD8+ T cells sorted from blood, taken in a trial of the OX40 agonist ivuxolimab. CDR3 in DNA: TGTGCCAGTAGTAGGTTCCGGGAGGGAACCTACGAGCAGTACTTC. Protein: CASSRFREGTYEQYF.